These T cell receptor beta chains were read from a single sample in a study of cytomegalovirus exposure and HLA in healthy donors. Libraries were prepared by immunoSEQ multiplex PCR; TCRdb keeps only in-frame clonotypes and omits some of them. The sample consists of 150,000 to 200,000 clones, approximately 80% of them appearing once. The sequencing sample was made of PBMCs. These receptor sequences come from a woman aged 18 to 35 in good health and CMV-seronegative. Each CDR3 is given with its conserved first and last residue. A D gene is named only where the DNA matches it firmly. Expanded clones are given a class, and other clones once, few, many or no size at all.

v_call	j_call	d_call	clone_size	cdr3_aa	cdr3_nt
TRBV25-1	TRBJ1-4	TRBD1	once	CASSETRTGPNEKLFF	TGTGCCAGCAGTGAAACCCGGACAGGACCTAATGAAAAACTGTTTTTT
TRBV23-1	TRBJ2-1	-	-	CASSSFRPFSYNEQFF	TGCGCCAGCTCATCATTCAGGCCTTTCTCCTACAATGAGCAGTTCTTC
TRBV5-1	TRBJ2-1	-	-	CASSAGLTYNEQFF	TGCGCCAGCAGCGCCGGACTAACCTACAATGAGCAGTTCTTC
TRBV5-1	TRBJ2-7	-	few	CASSSTTSTYEQYF	TGCGCCAGCAGCTCGACTACCTCAACCTACGAGCAGTACTTC
TRBV7-6	TRBJ2-7	TRBD1	-	CASSLRQGINYEQYF	TGTGCCAGCAGCTTACGACAGGGGATAAACTACGAGCAGTACTTC
TRBV4-2	TRBJ2-3	-	-	CASSKSPLSGDTQYF	TGTGCCAGCAGCAAAAGCCCTCTCAGCGGAGATACGCAGTATTTT
TRBV2	TRBJ1-6	-	once	CASRTAGFSYNSPLHF	TGTGCCAGCAGAACGGCAGGTTTCTCCTATAATTCACCCCTCCACTTT
TRBV7-3	TRBJ2-2	TRBD1	-	CASSARDRGWTGELFF	TGTGCCAGCAGCGCAAGGGACAGGGGATGGACCGGGGAGCTGTTTTTT
TRBV7-9	TRBJ1-1	-	-	CASSLAGGGGTEAFF	TGTGCCAGCAGCTTAGCGGGGGGCGGGGGAACTGAAGCTTTCTTT
TRBV7-2	TRBJ2-1	-	-	CASSLFIGGNEQFF	TGTGCCAGCAGCTTATTTATCGGGGGAAATGAGCAGTTCTTC
TRBV30	TRBJ2-1	TRBD2	-	CASQTSGSIGQFF	TGTGCCTCGCAGACTAGCGGGAGCATTGGGCAGTTCTTC
TRBV7-9	TRBJ1-6	-	few	CASSLNSPLHF	TGTGCCAGCAGCCTAAATTCACCCCTCCACTTT
TRBV5-1	TRBJ2-1	-	-	CASSLAMGQGITSGSHSSYNEQFF	TGCGCCAGCAGCTTGGCGATGGGACAGGGGATTACTAGCGGGAGTCATAGCTCCTACAATGAGCAGTTCTTC
TRBV27	TRBJ1-2	TRBD1	few	CASSPRDRDGYTF	TGTGCCAGCAGTCCGCGGGACAGGGACGGCTACACCTTC
TRBV6-5	TRBJ1-5	-	-	CASSPQGFNQPQHF	TGTGCCAGCAGCCCCCAGGGGTTCAATCAGCCCCAGCATTTT
TRBV19	TRBJ2-7	-	-	CASSAGFYEQYF	TGTGCCAGTAGTGCAGGGTTCTACGAGCAGTACTTC
TRBV10-2	TRBJ2-5	-	-	CASSEAGQETQYF	TGCGCCAGCAGTGAGGCGGGGCAAGAGACCCAGTACTTC